This T cell receptor beta chain emerged from a study of regulatory T cells in long-lasting Graves disease. iRepertoire HTBI primers and Arm-PCR of CDR3 regions built TCR beta libraries. Via MiXCR, TCRdb re-called the multiplex PCR reads, giving one row per CDR3 protein. The profile shows 350,000 to 550,000 distinct CDR3 sequences, just under 15% of them singletons. This clonotype was observed a few times. The CDR3 extends over 16 amino acids. V lost 3 bases to trimming and J lost 3 bases; unmatched junction nucleotides: 10. Germline V gives CDR1 LNHDA, CDR2 SQIVND (reference sequence). Noted time point: newly diagnosed GD, antithyroid drugs for less than 3 months. RNA extracted from PBMCs served as the sequencing template. This sample also belongs to another study, concerning T cells in Graves' hyperthyroidism and ophthalmopathy. In that study: First-round RT-PCR with HTBI primers amplified the TCR CDR3 region.

The sample here was peripheral blood mononuclear cells (PBMCs), taken at new diagnosis, from a patient treated with antithyroid drugs. This sequence was found in a woman aged 25 to 39 with Graves disease. The chain couples TRBV19 to TRBJ2-7; 8 positions match TRBD2. CDR3 nucleotides: TGTGCCAGTAGTATGGGGGTGGAGCGGGAGATCTACGAGCAGTACTTC. Protein product: CASSMGVEREIYEQYF.